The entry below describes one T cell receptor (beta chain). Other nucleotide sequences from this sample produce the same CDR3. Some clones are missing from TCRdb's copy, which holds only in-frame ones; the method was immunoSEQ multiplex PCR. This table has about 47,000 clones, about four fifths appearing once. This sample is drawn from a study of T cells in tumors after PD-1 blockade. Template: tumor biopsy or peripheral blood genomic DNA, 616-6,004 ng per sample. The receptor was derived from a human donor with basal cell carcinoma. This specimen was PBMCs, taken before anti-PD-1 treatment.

CDR3 DNA: TGTGCCAGCAGCCAGGCCGGGGAGCTGTTTTTT. Encoded protein: CASSQAGELFF. The chain has TRBV3-1 (or the pseudogene TRBV3-2) and TRBJ2-2; D call uncertain. This CDR3 spans 11 amino acids. V was shortened by 3 bases and J by 6 bases, with 2 bases between the two germline ends. Germline CDR1 reads LGHDT; CDR2 reads YNNKEL (reference sequence).